This TCR beta chain was found in a study of vaccination effects on CD4 cells after COVID-19. Turning to the study itself: At 16 days and one week before vaccination, two convalescent patients gave samples. Study observations and caveats: Late after vaccination, infection- and vaccine-induced clones showed marked clonal contraction.

Viral peptide pools were used in the ViraFEST assay to expand antigen-specific CD4+ T cells, and sequencing came afterward. Subsequent to a culture period of about ten days, CD4+ T cells were isolated. SARS-CoV-2 infection was confirmed by PCR in the person between March and December 2020. Each well held approximately 2.2 million PBMC cultured with around 9 ug/ml peptides and roughly 11 IU/ml IL-2. CDR1 and CDR2 (germline): SGHNT, YYREEE (reference sequence). The V gene end was trimmed by 0 bases and the J gene end by 8 bases; junction bases not matched to a gene: 21. The length of the CDR3 is 19 residues. The data were produced by immunoSEQ multiplex PCR, yet TCRdb's version contains in-frame clones alone and is incomplete. The sample lists some 35,000 clones; about two thirds were seen once. Regarding this clone: Antigen: not known.

This chain uses TRBV5-4 with TRBJ1-2, with TRBD1 identical over 8 bases. The sequence came from a human donor who had a prior SARS-CoV-2 infection. The sample here was CD4+ T cells from PBMCs cultured with HCoV-NL63 spike peptides, taken before COVID-19 vaccination. The CDR3: CASSLEGGISRQGARGYTF. For the CDR3, the DNA is TGTGCCAGCAGCTTGGAGGGTGGGATTTCGAGGCAGGGGGCAAGAGGCTACACCTTC. Supplemented by reference TRBV5-4 and TRBJ1-2, the full variable domain reads ETGVTQSPTHLIKTRGQQVTLRCSSQSGHNTVSWYQQALGQGPQFIFQYYREEENGRGNFPPRFSGLQFPNYSSELNVNALELDDSALYLCASSLEGGISRQGARGYTFGSGTRLTVV.